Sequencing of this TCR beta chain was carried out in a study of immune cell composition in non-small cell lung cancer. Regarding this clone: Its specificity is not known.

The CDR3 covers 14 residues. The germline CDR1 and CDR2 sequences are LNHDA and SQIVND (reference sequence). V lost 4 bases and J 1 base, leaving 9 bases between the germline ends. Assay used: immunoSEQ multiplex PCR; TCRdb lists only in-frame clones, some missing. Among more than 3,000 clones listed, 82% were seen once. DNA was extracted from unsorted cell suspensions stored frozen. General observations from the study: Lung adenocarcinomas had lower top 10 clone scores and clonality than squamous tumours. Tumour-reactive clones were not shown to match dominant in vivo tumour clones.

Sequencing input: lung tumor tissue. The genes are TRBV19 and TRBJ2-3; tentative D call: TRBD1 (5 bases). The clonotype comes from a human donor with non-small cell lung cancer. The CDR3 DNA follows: TGTGCCAGTAGTACCAGGGTAGGCACAGATACGCAGTATTTT. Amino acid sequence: CASSTRVGTDTQYF.